Listed here are 22 T cell receptor beta chains from one sample, sequenced in a study of T cell responses to AZD1222 COVID-19 vaccine. Data came from immunoSEQ multiplex PCR; TCRdb stores just in-frame clones and leaves some out. The sample lists about 120,000 clones; about 86% were seen once. The specimen comprised peripheral blood, sampled 28 days after the second AZD1222 dose. These receptors were taken from an adult who received the AZD1222 COVID-19 vaccine.

The V and J genes are TRBV5-1 and TRBJ2-1; D remains unclear. With 8 bases removed from V and 12 bases from J, the gap between germline ends came to 9 bases. In germline, CDR1 is SGHRS, CDR2 YFSETQ. The CDR3 has 9 residues. The CDR3 loop is CARLPLQFF. The CDR3 DNA is TGCGCCAGGTTACCTTTGCAGTTCTTC.

This clone appeared a single time. The chain carries TRBV6-6 and TRBJ1-5; 9 positions agree with TRBD1. This CDR3 contains 16 residues. Germline-derived CDR1 and CDR2 are MNHNY and SVGAGI (reference sequence). The ends lost 4 bases at V and 3 bases at J; junction bases unmatched: 7. Here the CDR3 reads CASSWGQGRYNQPQHF. The CDR3 DNA is TGTGCCAGCAGTTGGGGACAGGGCCGTTACAATCAGCCCCAGCATTTT.

The chain carries TRBV7-2 and TRBJ2-5; TRBD1 aligns across 10 bases. J lost 5 bases, V lost 1 base, and 7 bases had no gene match. Germline V gene lookup returns CDR1 SGHTA and CDR2 FQGNSA. This CDR3 has 16 residues. The CDR3 reads CASSLETGGWGETQYF. CDR3 DNA sequence: TGTGCCAGCAGCTTAGAGACAGGGGGCTGGGGGGAGACCCAGTACTTC.

The genes are TRBV7-6 and TRBJ2-2, with TRBD2 identical over 8 bases. The CDR3 extends over 15 amino acids. The germline V gene encodes CDR1 SGHVS and CDR2 FNYEAQ. V trimming: 2 bases; J trimming: 5 bases; junction bases outside the gene matches: 4. CDR3 sequence: CASSLLTSGTGELFF. CDR3 nucleotide sequence: TGTGCCAGCAGCTTACTAACTAGCGGAACCGGGGAGCTGTTTTTT.

Points on this clone: The sample carries other DNA sequences with the same CDR3. The chain couples TRBV9 to TRBJ1-4; the match to TRBD1 covers 7 bases. The CDR3 sequence is 14 residues long. CDR1 and CDR2 from the germline V gene are SGDLS and YYNGEE. J lost 5 bases, V lost 1 base, and 2 bases had no gene match. The CDR3 DNA reads TGTGCCAGCAGCGTAAAGGGGGCGAATGAAAAACTGTTTTTT. Translating it yields CASSVKGANEKLFF.

The gene calls are TRBV6-6 and TRBJ2-5, with D unclear. The CDR3 is made up of 11 amino acids. Trimming removed 2 bases from V and 5 bases from J, with 3 bases in between. From germline, CDR1 is MNHNY and CDR2 SVGAGI (reference sequence). The CDR3 is CASSYGETQYF. As DNA, the CDR3 is TGTGCCAGCAGTTACGGGGAGACCCAGTACTTC.

The chain employs TRBV10-3 and TRBJ1-1; TRBD1 matches 10 bases. The CDR3 contains 14 residues. Germline CDR1 is ENHRY and CDR2 is SYGVKD. The trim removed 6 bases at V and 7 bases at J, leaving 8 bases unmatched. CDR3 loop: CAIREPGQGIEAFF. The DNA for the CDR3 is TGTGCCATCAGAGAACCGGGACAGGGGATTGAAGCTTTCTTT.

This chain joins TRBV6-2 or TRBV6-3 and TRBJ1-2, with D unresolved. Germline V gene data show CDR1 as MNHEY and CDR2 as SVGEGT. CDR3 length: 12 residues. V was shortened by 1 base and J by 8 bases, with 8 bases between the two germline ends. CDR3 sequence: CASSYFFVGYTF. Written as DNA, the CDR3 is TGTGCCAGCAGTTACTTTTTTGTCGGCTACACCTTC.

The rearrangement joins TRBV11-3 to TRBJ1-2, with 8 bases identical to TRBD1. The CDR3 is made up of 12 amino acids. Germline values: CDR1 SGHNT, CDR2 YENEEA. Losses at the gene ends were 5 bases for V and 13 bases for J; bases not matched to a gene: 9. The CDR3 loop is CASSLGTGGATF. CDR3 DNA: TGTGCCAGCAGCCTCGGGACAGGAGGGGCCACCTTC.

This clone came up once. The chain joins TRBV5-5 to TRBJ2-6, with D hard to call. The CDR3 sequence is 17 residues long. V dropped 0 bases and J dropped 1 base, with 11 bases sitting between them. The germline V gene has CDR1 SGHKS and CDR2 YYEKEE (reference sequence). The CDR3 protein is CASSLAWGSSGANVLTF. CDR3 DNA sequence: TGTGCCAGCAGCTTGGCGTGGGGTAGTTCTGGGGCCAACGTCCTGACTTTC.

The chain has TRBV5-1 and TRBJ2-7; tentatively, D is TRBD1 (7 bases). The germline V and J ends were trimmed by 1 base and 6 bases, with 17 bases remaining between them. The CDR3 has 15 residues. Germline V lookup: CDR1 SGHRS, CDR2 YFSETQ. CDR3 coding DNA: TGCGCCAGCAGCTTGATCCCGGGGACAGCGGGCGAGCAGTACTTC. This codes for CASSLIPGTAGEQYF.

The chain joins TRBV27 to TRBJ2-7; D possibly corresponds to TRBD1 (6 bases). The CDR3 totals 18 residues. Trimming pared 0 bases from V and 3 bases from J, leaving 21 bases between. In germline, CDR1 is MNHEY, CDR2 SMNVEV (reference sequence). CDR3 sequence (DNA): TGTGCCAGCAGTTTATCACCCCGGACCCTCGGGGACAACTACGAGCAGTACTTC. This translates into CASSLSPRTLGDNYEQYF.

The CDR3, as DNA: TGTGCCAGCTCACCCGCCCGTGTGAACACTGAAGCTTTCTTT. This sequence encodes CASSPARVNTEAFF. The gene calls are TRBV18 and TRBJ1-1, with D unclear. The CDR3 length is 14 residues. Germline V CDR1 and CDR2: KGHSH, LQKENI. V gave up 3 bases and J gave up 0 bases, with 8 bases separating them.

Relative to its sample, this clone is medium-sized (0.01 to 0.1%). The chain has TRBV5-8 and TRBJ2-7; 11 positions agree with TRBD1. The CDR3 runs 15 residues. Germline CDR1 SGHTS, CDR2 YDEGEE. Trimming removed 4 bases from V and 1 base from J; junction bases left unmatched: 4. In DNA, the CDR3 is TGTGCCAGCAGCAGAGGGACAGGGGGATCCTACGAGCAGTACTTC. This codes for CASSRGTGGSYEQYF.

The gene calls are TRBV18 and TRBJ1-1, with D perhaps matching TRBD1 (6 bases). The V gene lost 6 bases and the J gene lost 5 bases, with 13 bases spanning the gap. In germline, CDR1 is KGHSH, CDR2 LQKENI. The CDR3 spans 13 residues. The CDR3 protein is CASSPGERTEAFF. CDR3 DNA sequence: TGTGCCAGCTCTCCAGGGGAAAGGACTGAAGCTTTCTTT.

This rearrangement joins TRBV28 to TRBJ1-6, with D possibly matching TRBD1 (5 bases). CDR1 and CDR2 (germline): MDHEN, SYDVKM. Trimming pared 6 bases from V and 6 bases from J, leaving 18 bases between. This CDR3 has 16 residues. CDR3 nucleotide sequence: TGTGCCAGCAGGGCCCAGGGACGGCGGTTTAATTCACCCCTCCACTTT. Translated: CASRAQGRRFNSPLHF.

The chain employs TRBV3-1 (or the pseudogene TRBV3-2) and TRBJ1-2; 8 bases map to TRBD1. The CDR3 runs 14 residues. V lost 3 bases, J lost 10 bases, and 10 bases stayed unmatched. CDR1 LGHDT and CDR2 YNNKEL come from the germline V gene (reference sequence). CDR3: CASSHQRTGLFYTF. The CDR3 DNA is TGTGCCAGCAGCCATCAAAGGACAGGGCTTTTCTACACCTTC.

J is TRBJ1-1 and V is TRBV12-5; D ambiguous. V lost 7 bases and J lost 6, with 18 bases in between. Germline values: CDR1 LGHNT, CDR2 FRNRAP. The CDR3 length is 14 residues. In DNA form, the CDR3 reads TGTGCTAGTGCTGAATATCATGACAATTCTGAAGCTTTCTTT. Residues: CASAEYHDNSEAFF.

This clone was seen more than once but under ten times. V usage is TRBV7-2 and J usage is TRBJ2-1; TRBD1 might be the D (8 bases). This CDR3 has 14 amino acids. Germline values: CDR1 SGHTA, CDR2 FQGNSA. Trimming removed 1 base from V and 10 bases from J, with 14 bases in between. CDR3: CASSLGIQGGEQFF. The CDR3 nucleotides are TGTGCCAGCAGCTTAGGCATACAGGGGGGGGAGCAGTTCTTC.

The chain has TRBV12-3 or TRBV12-4 and TRBJ2-7; no reliable D call. Deletions cut 4 bases from V and 5 bases from J, with 9 bases between. The CDR3 consists of 12 residues. DNA for the CDR3: TGTGCCAGCAGTTCGAGTTTCGACGAGCAGTACTTC. This encodes CASSSSFDEQYF.

This clone was picked up a small number of times. The rearrangement joins TRBV14 to TRBJ1-3, with a weak D call TRBD1 (6 bases). V was shortened by 4 bases and J by 4 bases, with 14 bases between the two germline ends. The CDR3 is 15 amino acids. Germline CDR1 is SGHDN and CDR2 is FVKESK. In DNA, the CDR3 is TGTGCCAGCAGCCTTCGGGGGGCACAAGGAAACACCATATATTTT. It specifies CASSLRGAQGNTIYF.

The chain links TRBV27 to TRBJ2-1; 10 positions agree with TRBD1. This CDR3 contains 14 residues. CDR1 is MNHEY, CDR2 SMNVEV, per germline (reference sequence). J gave up 2 bases and V 6 bases, and 1 base lay outside the gene matches. This CDR3 reads CASRTGGPYNEQFF. CDR3 nucleotide sequence: TGTGCCAGCAGGACAGGGGGCCCCTACAATGAGCAGTTCTTC.